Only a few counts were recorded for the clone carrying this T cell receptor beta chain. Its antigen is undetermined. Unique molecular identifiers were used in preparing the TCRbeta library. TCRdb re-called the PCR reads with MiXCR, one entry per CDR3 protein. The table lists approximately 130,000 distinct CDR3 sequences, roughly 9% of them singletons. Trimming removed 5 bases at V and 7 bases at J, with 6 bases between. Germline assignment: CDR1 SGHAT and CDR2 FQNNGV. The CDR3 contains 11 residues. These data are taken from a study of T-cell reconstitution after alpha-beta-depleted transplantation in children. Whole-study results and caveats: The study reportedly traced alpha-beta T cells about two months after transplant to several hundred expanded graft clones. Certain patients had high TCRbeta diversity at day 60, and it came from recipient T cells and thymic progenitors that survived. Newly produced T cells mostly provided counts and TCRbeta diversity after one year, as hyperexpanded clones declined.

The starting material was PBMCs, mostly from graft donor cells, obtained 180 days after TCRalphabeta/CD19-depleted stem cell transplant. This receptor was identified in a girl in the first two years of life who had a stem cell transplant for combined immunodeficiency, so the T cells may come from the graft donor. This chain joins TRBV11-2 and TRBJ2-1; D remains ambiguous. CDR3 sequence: CASSLQNEQFF. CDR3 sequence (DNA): TGTGCCAGCAGCCTCCAGAATGAGCAGTTCTTC.